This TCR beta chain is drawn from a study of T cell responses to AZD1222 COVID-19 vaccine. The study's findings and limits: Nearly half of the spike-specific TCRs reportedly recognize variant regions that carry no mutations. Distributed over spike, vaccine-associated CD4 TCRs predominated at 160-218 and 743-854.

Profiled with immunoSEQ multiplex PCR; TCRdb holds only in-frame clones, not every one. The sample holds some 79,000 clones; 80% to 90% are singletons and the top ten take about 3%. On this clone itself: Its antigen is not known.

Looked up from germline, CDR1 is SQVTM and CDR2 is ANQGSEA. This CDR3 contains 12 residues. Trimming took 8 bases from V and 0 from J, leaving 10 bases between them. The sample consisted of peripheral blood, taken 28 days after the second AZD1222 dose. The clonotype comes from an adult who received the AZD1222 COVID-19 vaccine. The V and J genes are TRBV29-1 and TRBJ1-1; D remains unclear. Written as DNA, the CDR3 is TGCAGCTCTGGCCCCATGAACACTGAAGCTTTCTTT. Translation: CSSGPMNTEAFF.